This TCR beta chain was identified in a study of early T cells in non-severe SARS-CoV-2 infection. Study-level information: Sequenced material consisted of bulk RNA (from unsorted whole blood), and chains were unpaired.

CDR1 is LGHNA, CDR2 YNFKEQ, per germline. V was shortened by 1 base and J by 6 bases, with 6 bases between the two germline ends. This CDR3 contains 12 residues. The TCR library protocol was used to attach unique molecular identifiers. These identifiers were attached to individual cDNA molecules. TCRdb re-called the 5' RACE reads through MiXCR, storing one row per CDR3 protein. The data show 80,000 to 95,000 distinct CDR3 sequences, more than 13% seen once. The receptor was isolated from an adult who was a healthcare worker with PCR-confirmed SARS-CoV-2 infection or an uninfected control (not recorded which). The sequencing input was whole blood. J is TRBJ1-2 and V is TRBV4-2; D unclear. In DNA form, the CDR3 reads TGTGCCAGCAGCCAAGGCTGGGATGGCTACACCTTC. This translates into CASSQGWDGYTF.